This T cell receptor (beta chain) was observed in a study of shared clonotypes between healthy human individuals. Study overall: Per donor, three plates held CD4 naive cells, three held CD4 memory, two held CD8 naive and one held CD8 memory.

It was CD45RO-negative cells, positively selected for CCR7, that made up naive CD8 cells, with terminally differentiated effector memory CD45RA+ cells excluded. Of note for this clone: Its target is not known.

The data were produced by immunoSEQ multiplex PCR, yet TCRdb's version contains in-frame clones alone and is incomplete. The table lists about 2,100,000 clones, about 92% of them singletons. Study observations and caveats: Owing to a small donor count, the genetic and exposure-history diversity represented was limited.

This TCR came from a man younger than 35 in good health. Some clones in this sample may be carry-over from other donors' samples. The sequenced sample was naive CD8+ T cells from PBMCs.

The CDR3 is CASSSKGGQHTGELFF. Written as DNA, the CDR3 is TGTGCCAGCAGCTCCAAAGGTGGCCAGCACACCGGGGAGCTGTTTTTT. The chain links TRBV7-9 to TRBJ2-2; no firm D call. The V gene lost 4 bases and the J gene lost 3 bases, with 15 bases spanning the gap. The CDR3 sequence is 16 residues long. The V gene's germline CDR1 is SEHNR and CDR2 FQNEAQ (reference sequence).